The 5 T cell receptor beta chains listed next were all sequenced from one sample in a study of blood T cell repertoires in COVID-19. Repertoires were generated with immunoSEQ multiplex PCR, while TCRdb's copy carries only in-frame clones and drops some. This table holds a few hundred thousand clones, about nine tenths found once. Material: PBMCs or T cells enriched from blood (not recorded which). The source of these receptors is a woman aged 60-75 years who had recovered from COVID-19.

This chain joins TRBV7-9 and TRBJ1-1; maybe TRBD1 (5 bases). The CDR3 loop spans 15 amino acids. Trimming took 5 bases from V and 6 from J, leaving 19 bases between them. Germline V gene data show CDR1 as SEHNR and CDR2 as FQNEAQ (reference sequence). CDR3 coding DNA: TGTGCCAGCAGCCCCCATGGGGGGGTTCAGCCTGAAGCTTTCTTT. Translation gives CASSPHGGVQPEAFF.

CDR3 amino acids: CASSVGGVGRGEEISGNTIYF. CDR3 sequence (DNA): TGTGCCAGCAGCGTAGGCGGGGTAGGCAGGGGGGAGGAAATCTCTGGAAACACCATATATTTT. The chain uses TRBV9 and TRBJ1-3, with 7 bases identical to TRBD1. CDR1 SGDLS and CDR2 YYNGEE come from the germline V gene. The CDR3 loop spans 21 amino acids. V was pared by 0 bases and J by 0 bases, with 18 bases of the junction left unmatched.

V usage is TRBV28 and J usage is TRBJ1-5, with D unresolved. The CDR3 has 14 residues. The V and J ends lost 10 bases and 4 bases respectively, with 17 bases between them. CDR1 is MDHEN, CDR2 SYDVKM, per germline. The CDR3 DNA follows: TGTGCCACCCAAGGGAGAGGGTTGAATCAGCCCCAGCATTTT. This sequence encodes CATQGRGLNQPQHF.

CDR3: CASSHGGTGDETQYF. CDR3 nucleotides: TGTGCCAGCAGCCACGGGGGGACAGGGGACGAGACCCAGTACTTC. The V and J genes are TRBV6-1 and TRBJ2-5; 10 bases fit TRBD1. J lost 5 bases, V lost 6 bases, and 9 bases had no gene match. Germline V lookup: CDR1 MNHNS, CDR2 SASEGT. The CDR3 has 15 amino acids.

The V gene is TRBV5-1, the J gene TRBJ2-6; 11 bases fit TRBD1. This CDR3 is 19 amino acids long. Trimming cost V 4 bases and J 2 bases; bases outside gene matches: 11. CDR1 and CDR2 (germline): SGHRS, YFSETQ. The CDR3 nucleotides read TGCGCCAGCAGCACTTGGACAGGGGGCGCCCCGGCTGGGGCCAACGTCCTGACTTTC. As protein: CASSTWTGGAPAGANVLTF.